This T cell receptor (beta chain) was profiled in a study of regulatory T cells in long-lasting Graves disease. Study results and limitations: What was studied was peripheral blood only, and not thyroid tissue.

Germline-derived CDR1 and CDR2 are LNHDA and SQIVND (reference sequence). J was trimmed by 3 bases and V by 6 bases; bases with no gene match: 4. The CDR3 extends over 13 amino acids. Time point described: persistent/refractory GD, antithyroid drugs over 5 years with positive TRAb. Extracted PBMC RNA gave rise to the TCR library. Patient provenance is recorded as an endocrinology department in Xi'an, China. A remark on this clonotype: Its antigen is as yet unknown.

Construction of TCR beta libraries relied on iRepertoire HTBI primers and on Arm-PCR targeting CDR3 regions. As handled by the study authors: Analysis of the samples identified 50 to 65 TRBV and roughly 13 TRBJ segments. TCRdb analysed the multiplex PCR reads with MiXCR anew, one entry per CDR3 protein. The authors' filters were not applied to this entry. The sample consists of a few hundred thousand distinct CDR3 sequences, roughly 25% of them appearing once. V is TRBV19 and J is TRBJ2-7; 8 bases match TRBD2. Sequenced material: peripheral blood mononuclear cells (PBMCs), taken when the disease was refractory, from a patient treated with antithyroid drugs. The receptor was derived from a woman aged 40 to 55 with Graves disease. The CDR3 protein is CASRQAGVYEQYF. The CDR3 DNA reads TGTGCCAGTAGGCAAGCGGGAGTCTACGAGCAGTACTTC.